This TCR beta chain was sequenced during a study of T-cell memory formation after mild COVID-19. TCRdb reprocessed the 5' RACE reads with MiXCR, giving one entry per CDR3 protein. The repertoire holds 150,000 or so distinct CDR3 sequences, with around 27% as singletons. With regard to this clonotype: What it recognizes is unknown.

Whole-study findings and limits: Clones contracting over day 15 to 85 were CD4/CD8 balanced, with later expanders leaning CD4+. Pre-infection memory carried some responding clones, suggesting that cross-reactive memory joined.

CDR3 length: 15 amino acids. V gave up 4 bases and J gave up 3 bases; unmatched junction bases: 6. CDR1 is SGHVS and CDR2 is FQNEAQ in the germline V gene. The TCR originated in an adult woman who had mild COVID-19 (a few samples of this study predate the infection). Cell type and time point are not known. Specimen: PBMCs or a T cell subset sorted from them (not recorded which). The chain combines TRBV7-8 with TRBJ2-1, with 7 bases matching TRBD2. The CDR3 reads CASSYTGGIYNEQFF. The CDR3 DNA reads TGTGCCAGCAGCTACACCGGGGGGATCTACAATGAGCAGTTCTTC.